This TCR beta chain is drawn from a study of monozygotic twins with inflammatory bowel disease. Notes on the study in general: Comparison of concordant versus discordant twins revealed no difference in repertoire similarity, possibly due to limited power. A reduction in TCRbeta diversity (inverse Simpson) was seen in IBD patients relative to healthy co-twins.

TCRdb reprocessed the 5' RACE reads; each CDR3 protein has one entry and no DNA is given. The sample has 330,000 or so distinct CDR3 sequences. Germline values: CDR1 SEHNR, CDR2 FQNEAQ (reference sequence). The CDR3 runs to 15 residues. Comments on this clonotype: The antigen is undetermined.

Source material: blood. This clonotype was sampled from a human donor with ulcerative colitis or Crohn's disease, or a healthy co-twin of an affected twin (not recorded which). V usage is TRBV7-9 and J usage is TRBJ2-7; the D call from TCRdb, TRBD2, cannot be confirmed without DNA. This chain's CDR3 is CASSVTLAGVGEQYF.